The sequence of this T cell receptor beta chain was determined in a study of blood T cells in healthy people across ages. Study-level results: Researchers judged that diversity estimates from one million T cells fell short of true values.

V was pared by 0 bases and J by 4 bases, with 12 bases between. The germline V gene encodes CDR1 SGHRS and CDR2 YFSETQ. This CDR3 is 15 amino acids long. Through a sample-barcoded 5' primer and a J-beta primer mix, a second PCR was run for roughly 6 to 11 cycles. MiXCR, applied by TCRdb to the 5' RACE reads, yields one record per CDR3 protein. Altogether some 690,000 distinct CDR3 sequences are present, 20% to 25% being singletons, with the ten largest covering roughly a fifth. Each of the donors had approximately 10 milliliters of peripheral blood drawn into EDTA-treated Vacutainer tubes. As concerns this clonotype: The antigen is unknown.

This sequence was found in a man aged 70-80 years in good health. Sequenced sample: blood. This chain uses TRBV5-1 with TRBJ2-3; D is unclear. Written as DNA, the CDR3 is TGCGCCAGCAGCTTGGAATTAGGTTGGGCAGATACGCAGTATTTT. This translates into CASSLELGWADTQYF.